Below, 27 T cell receptor beta chains from the same sample are listed, as sequenced in a study of identical twins. Each CDR3 protein is one row after TCRdb ran MiXCR on the 5' RACE reads. This repertoire shows 1,800,000 or so distinct CDR3 sequences, 32% found once; its top ten account for under 0.35%. Source material: cord blood. The source of these receptors is a newborn girl in good health.

The chain joins TRBV2 to TRBJ1-1; D is unclear. Per the germline V gene, CDR1 is SNHLY and CDR2 is FYNNEI. CDR3 length equals 13 residues. Deletions cut 1 base from V and 2 bases from J, with 5 bases between. CDR3 sequence: CASSEVHNTEAFF. For the CDR3, the DNA is TGTGCCAGCAGTGAAGTCCATAACACTGAAGCTTTCTTT.

This clonotype was detected a few times. V is TRBV2 and J is TRBJ1-1; D might be TRBD1 (6 bases). The germline V gene encodes CDR1 SNHLY and CDR2 FYNNEI. This CDR3 is built from 12 residues. V lost 6 bases, J lost 6 bases, and 11 bases lay in between. CDR3 sequence: CASSRGWAEAFF. Here the CDR3 DNA reads TGTGCCAGCAGCAGGGGATGGGCTGAAGCTTTCTTT.

There are a few counts of this clonotype. This rearrangement joins TRBV20-1 to TRBJ2-3; D tentatively reads TRBD1 or TRBD2 (6 bases each). CDR1 is DFQATT and CDR2 is SNEGSKA in the germline V gene (reference sequence). The CDR3 sequence is 12 residues long. The CDR3 region is CSHSRGRDTQYF. Here the CDR3 DNA reads TGCAGCCATAGTAGGGGGAGGGATACGCAGTATTTT.

The gene calls are TRBV10-3 and TRBJ1-1, with D uncertain. V lost 6 bases and J 1 base, leaving 12 bases between the germline ends. Germline V gives CDR1 ENHRY, CDR2 SYGVKD. The CDR3 sequence is 14 residues long. The CDR3 loop is CAIRAIAGNTEAFF. The CDR3 DNA sequence: TGTGCCATCAGAGCGATCGCGGGGAACACTGAAGCTTTCTTT.

The chain couples TRBV28 to TRBJ1-2; tentative D call: TRBD1 (6 bases). The germline V and J ends were trimmed by 5 bases and 4 bases, with 14 bases remaining between them. CDR3 length: 14 amino acids. From germline, CDR1 is MDHEN and CDR2 SYDVKM. The CDR3 loop reads CASSRDGQPYGYTF. DNA of the CDR3: TGTGCCAGCAGTCGGGACGGACAGCCCTATGGCTACACCTTC.

The rearrangement uses TRBV5-5 and TRBJ2-5, with 7 bases matching TRBD1. Per germline, CDR1 SGHKS and CDR2 YYEKEE (reference sequence). V was pared by 0 bases and J by 5 bases, with 4 bases of the junction left unmatched. This CDR3 has 14 residues. CDR3 DNA: TGTGCCAGCAGCTTGGTTTTAGGGGGCGAGACCCAGTACTTC. Its translation is CASSLVLGGETQYF.

This clonotype turned up a few times. The chain joins TRBV20-1 to TRBJ1-2; 8 positions agree with TRBD1. CDR1 is DFQATT and CDR2 is SNEGSKA in the germline V gene (reference sequence). The CDR3 contains 12 residues. V was pared by 4 bases and J by 6 bases, with 4 bases of the junction left unmatched. The CDR3 DNA reads as TGCAGTGCTACGGGACAGGCAGATGGCTACACCTTC. It translates to CSATGQADGYTF.

Comments on this clonotype: This may arise from a read error, as a much more abundant clone is one base away. This rearrangement joins TRBV6-5 to TRBJ2-5; weak D call: TRBD1 (5 bases). The DNA matches TRBJ2-7 better at its end, which makes the J call doubtful. The CDR3 is 13 amino acids. Germline V gene lookup returns CDR1 MNHEY and CDR2 SVGAGI. The CDR3 nucleotides read TGTGCCGGCAGTCGACAGAAGCCCTACGAGCAGTACTTC. Translation: CAGSRQKPYEQYF.

This clonotype was counted between two and nine times. J is TRBJ2-2 and V is TRBV10-3; 9 bases fit TRBD1. V gave up 5 bases and J gave up 7 bases; unmatched junction bases: 8. The CDR3 loop spans 15 amino acids. CDR1 and CDR2 from the germline V gene are ENHRY and SYGVKD. CDR3 bases: TGTGCCATCAGTTCCGGGACAGGGAGGCACGGGGAGCTGTTTTTT. This gives the protein CAISSGTGRHGELFF.

This clonotype appeared a few times. The chain couples TRBV20-1 to TRBJ1-2, with D unresolved. This CDR3 spans 12 amino acids. CDR1 and CDR2 from the germline V gene are DFQATT and SNEGSKA (reference sequence). The V gene lost 3 bases and the J gene lost 4 bases, with 9 bases spanning the gap. The CDR3 spells CSASWTGYGYTF. CDR3 coding DNA: TGCAGTGCTAGCTGGACTGGCTATGGCTACACCTTC.

The V gene is TRBV20-1, the J gene TRBJ2-7; 12 bases are shared with TRBD2. Germline V gene data show CDR1 as DFQATT and CDR2 as SNEGSKA (reference sequence). CDR3 size: 15 residues. The junction had 9 bases not matched to a gene; V was cut back by 2 bases and J by 7 bases. The chain's CDR3 is CSARSSGRAYNEQYF. CDR3 DNA sequence: TGCAGTGCTAGATCTAGCGGGAGGGCCTACAATGAGCAGTACTTC.

This clonotype was observed a handful of times. The CDR3 loop is CASSLLRQGNNYGYTF. The CDR3 DNA follows: TGTGCCAGCAGCTTGCTTAGGCAGGGCAATAACTATGGCTACACCTTC. The chain recombines TRBV7-9 with TRBJ1-2; possible D gene TRBD1, 5 bases. V shed 3 bases and J shed 1 base, with 15 bases lying between them. From germline, CDR1 is SEHNR and CDR2 FQNEAQ (reference sequence). This CDR3 is 16 amino acids long. The variable domain in full, with the rest retrieved from reference TRBV7-9 and TRBJ1-2, is DTGVSQNPRHKITKRGQNVTFRCDPISEHNRLYWYRQTLGQGPEFLTYFQNEAQLEKSRLLSDRFSAERPKGSFSTLEIQRTEQGDSAMYLCASSLLRQGNNYGYTFGSGTRLTVV.

This clonotype was picked up a small number of times. This chain links TRBV9 with TRBJ1-6, with 8 nucleotides matching TRBD1. Germline V CDR1 and CDR2: SGDLS, YYNGEE. V lost 0 bases and J lost 9; bases outside the gene matches: 2. The CDR3 runs 14 residues. Here the CDR3 reads CASSVDRGVSPLHF. CDR3 sequence (DNA): TGTGCCAGCAGCGTAGACAGGGGGGTTTCACCCCTCCACTTT.

This clonotype has more than one count but fewer than ten. The rearrangement links TRBV4-2 to TRBJ2-1; D call uncertain. The CDR3 is made up of 14 amino acids. Germline-derived CDR1 and CDR2 are LGHNA and YNFKEQ. With 1 base removed from V and 7 bases from J, the gap between germline ends came to 11 bases. The DNA of the CDR3 is TGTGCCAGCAGCCAAGTTTTTAGAAGGAATGAGCAGTTCTTC. Residues: CASSQVFRRNEQFF.

The DNA for the CDR3 is TGTGCCAGCAGCCCCGGGGCTCTTAATGAAAAACTGTTTTTT. This translates into CASSPGALNEKLFF. V usage is TRBV7-2 and J usage is TRBJ1-4; tentative D call: TRBD1 (5 bases). The CDR3 has 14 amino acids. The V and J ends lost 5 bases and 4 bases respectively, with 11 bases between them. Germline CDR1 is SGHTA and CDR2 is FQGNSA.

Points on this clonotype: One junction end disagrees with the germline gene, perhaps due to a read error. The CDR3 loop reads CAGSQGGPYGYTF. Here the CDR3 DNA reads TGTGCCGGCAGCCAAGGGGGCCCCTATGGCTACACCTTC. The chain links TRBV3-1 to TRBJ1-2; 7 bases map to TRBD1. The CDR3 runs 13 residues. The germline CDR1 and CDR2 sequences are LGHDT and YNNKEL (reference sequence).

This clonotype was detected a few times. CDR3 nucleotide sequence: TGCAGCGTCCAATCCGGGACTAGCGGCTACGAGCAGTACTTC. Encoded protein: CSVQSGTSGYEQYF. This chain uses TRBV29-1 with TRBJ2-7; the match to TRBD2 covers 11 bases. J was trimmed by 3 bases and V by 6 bases; bases with no gene match: 7. This CDR3 is 14 amino acids long. Germline lookup yields CDR1 SQVTM and CDR2 ANQGSEA.

The rearrangement uses TRBV27 and TRBJ2-7; 9 nucleotides match TRBD2. The CDR3 length is 14 residues. CDR1 is MNHEY, CDR2 SMNVEV, per germline (reference sequence). The V gene end was trimmed by 3 bases and the J gene end by 5 bases; junction bases not matched to a gene: 5. The CDR3 coding sequence is TGTGCCAGCAGTTTCCTAGCGGGGATACACGAGCAGTACTTC. Its translation is CASSFLAGIHEQYF.

On this clonotype: This may come from a read error, since a much larger clone is one base off. The J gene is TRBJ2-7, the V gene TRBV4-2; TRBD2 matches 14 bases. Germline CDR1 is LGHNA and CDR2 is YNFKEQ. This CDR3 spans 15 amino acids. After removal of 3 bases from V and 3 bases from J, the junction contained 1 base not matched to a gene. The CDR3 DNA follows: TGTGCCAGCAGCCACGGACTAGCGGGAGGCTACGAGCAGTACTTC. It yields the protein CASSHGLAGGYEQYF.

This chain uses TRBV20-1 with TRBJ1-5, with no clear D. The germline gives CDR1 DFQATT, CDR2 SNEGSKA (reference sequence). V was clipped by 2 bases and J by 4 bases, with 9 bases between them. The CDR3 length is 13 residues. The CDR3: CSARPGGNQPQHF. CDR3 sequence (DNA): TGCAGTGCTAGACCCGGAGGGAATCAGCCCCAGCATTTT.

The J gene is TRBJ2-3, the V gene TRBV30; a possible D gene is TRBD2 (6 bases). This CDR3 is 14 amino acids long. The germline gives CDR1 GTSNPN, CDR2 SVGIG (reference sequence). The ends were cut back, 1 base at V and 2 bases at J, with 10 bases in the middle. The CDR3 DNA reads TGTGCCTGGAGTGCTAGCGAGACCACAGATACGCAGTATTTT. Translation: CAWSASETTDTQYF.

This clonotype was counted a few times. The rearrangement joins TRBV20-1 to TRBJ2-6; D unclear. The CDR3 contains 14 residues. Trimming took 0 bases from V and 3 from J, leaving 6 bases between them. Germline V CDR1 and CDR2: DFQATT, SNEGSKA (reference sequence). CDR3 sequence: CSAREQRGANVLTF. The DNA for the CDR3 is TGCAGTGCTAGAGAACAGCGTGGGGCCAACGTCCTGACTTTC.

On this clonotype: Mismatch with germline at one junction end may stem from a read error. The chain links TRBV7-6 to TRBJ2-5; D perhaps matches TRBD1 (5 bases). This CDR3 region has 16 residues. Germline values: CDR1 SGHVS, CDR2 FNYEAQ. The CDR3 nucleotides read TGTGCCAGCAGTTTAGGACGGTGGGGCTACCAAGAGACCCAGTACTTC. This codes for CASSLGRWGYQETQYF.

The chain carries TRBV11-2 and TRBJ2-1, with D perhaps TRBD2 (7 bases). Trimming pared 4 bases from V and 6 bases from J, leaving 16 bases between. The germline CDR1 and CDR2 sequences are SGHAT and FQNNGV. The CDR3 is made up of 15 amino acids. The CDR3 loop reads CASSSIVGGPNEQFF. The CDR3, as DNA: TGTGCCAGCAGCTCCATAGTGGGGGGGCCCAATGAGCAGTTCTTC.

The chain recombines TRBV6-2 or TRBV6-3 with TRBJ1-6; D gene ambiguous. The ends were cut back, 6 bases at V and 2 bases at J, with 14 bases in the middle. The CDR3 has 16 residues. Germline CDR1 reads MNHEY; CDR2 reads SVGEGT. The DNA of the CDR3 is TGTGCCAGCAGAATCGGGTTTTCGGCCTATAATTCACCCCTCCACTTT. It codes for CASRIGFSAYNSPLHF.

This clonotype has only a few counts. This chain links TRBV4-1 with TRBJ1-6, with a weak D call TRBD1 (6 bases). V was cut by 3 bases and J by 5 bases, with 11 bases left in between. CDR1 is MGHRA and CDR2 is YSYEKL in the germline V gene. The CDR3 spans 15 residues. The chain's CDR3 is CASSHQTGHNSPLHF. CDR3 DNA: TGCGCCAGCAGCCACCAGACAGGACATAATTCACCCCTCCACTTT.

This clonotype was counted only a few times. The chain joins TRBV29-1 to TRBJ2-7; no reliable D call. The V gene lost 4 bases and the J gene lost 3 bases, with 7 bases spanning the gap. CDR3 length equals 11 residues. The germline CDR1 and CDR2 sequences are SQVTM and ANQGSEA. The CDR3 protein is CSVVQSYEQYF. In DNA, the CDR3 is TGCAGCGTTGTTCAAAGCTACGAGCAGTACTTC.